A selection of T cell receptor beta chains follows, all from one sample in a study of shared clonotypes between healthy human individuals. Clones were read by immunoSEQ multiplex PCR, and TCRdb kept only the in-frame ones, dropping some. Counted here are more than 2 million clones, around 93% occurring once; the ten biggest clones make up approximately 1.6%. What was sequenced was naive CD8+ T cells from PBMCs. The receptor set was obtained from a man aged 18 to 35 in good health. Some clones in this sample may be carry-over from other donors' samples. Each CDR3 is given with its conserved first and last residue. A D gene is named only where the DNA matches it firmly. The size entry is marked missing in some rows and otherwise reads once, few, many or a size class.

D gene	V gene	J gene	clone size	CDR3 protein	CDR3 DNA
.	TRBV5-1	TRBJ2-1	.	CASSLGPEQFF	TGCGCCAGCAGCTTGGGGCCTGAGCAGTTCTTC
.	TRBV5-1	TRBJ2-7	.	CASSMGDFQYEQYF	TGCGCCAGCAGCATGGGGGATTTCCAGTACGAGCAGTACTTC
.	TRBV29-1	TRBJ2-7	.	CSVRQGSYEQYF	TGCAGTGTAAGGCAGGGCTCCTACGAGCAGTACTTC
TRBD1	TRBV9	TRBJ1-4	.	CASSADGQGAATNEKLFF	TGTGCCAGCAGCGCAGACGGACAGGGGGCCGCAACTAATGAAAAACTGTTTTTT
.	TRBV25-1	TRBJ2-2	.	CASSAGQRDTGELFF	TGTGCCAGCAGTGCCGGGCAGAGGGACACCGGGGAGCTGTTTTTT
TRBD2	TRBV7-9	TRBJ2-7	.	CASRTSQIAGGSYEQYF	TGTGCCAGCCGGACGTCTCAAATAGCGGGAGGGTCCTACGAGCAGTACTTC
.	TRBV30	TRBJ1-5	.	CAWSVSGRFGISNQPQHF	TGTGCCTGGAGTGTATCCGGTCGGTTTGGCATTAGCAATCAGCCCCAGCATTTT
TRBD2	TRBV10-3	TRBJ2-7	.	CAIRGGGEQYF	TGTGCCATCAGGGGGGGAGGGGAGCAGTACTTC
TRBD1	TRBV9	TRBJ2-2	.	CASSPPVYRGTGELFF	TGTGCCAGCAGCCCACCCGTTTACAGGGGCACCGGGGAGCTGTTTTTT
TRBD2	TRBV9	TRBJ2-1	once	CASSAPRGPLAGVYNEQFF	TGTGCCAGCAGCGCCCCTCGTGGCCCGCTAGCGGGAGTCTACAATGAGCAGTTCTTC
.	TRBV28	TRBJ1-5	once	CASSSDPGRGLQPQHF	TGTGCCAGCAGCTCTGACCCGGGTCGGGGTCTGCAGCCCCAGCATTTT
TRBD1	TRBV9	TRBJ1-5	.	CASSETGTPNQPQHF	TGTGCCAGCAGCGAGACAGGGACCCCCAATCAGCCCCAGCATTTT
.	TRBV13	TRBJ1-1	.	CASTAEPGWGAMNTEAFF	TGTGCCAGCACCGCAGAGCCCGGGTGGGGGGCTATGAACACTGAAGCTTTCTTT
.	TRBV11-2	TRBJ2-2	.	CASSRDRGNTGELFF	TGTGCCAGCAGCCGAGACCGGGGAAACACCGGGGAGCTGTTTTTT
TRBD1	TRBV2	TRBJ1-2	.	CASKRTGREGYTF	TGTGCCAGCAAACGGACAGGGAGAGAAGGCTACACCTTC
.	TRBV4-1	TRBJ1-2	.	CASSQDTANYGYTF	TGCGCCAGCAGCCAAGATACGGCTAACTATGGCTACACCTTC
.	TRBV19	TRBJ2-6	.	CASSMGGSFGANVLTF	TGTGCCAGTAGTATGGGGGGTTCTTTTGGGGCCAACGTCCTGACTTTC
.	TRBV7-9	TRBJ2-1	.	CASSHRVGYNEQFF	TGTGCCAGCAGCCACAGGGTAGGATACAATGAGCAGTTCTTC
TRBD1	TRBV7-9	TRBJ2-7	.	CASRGDSSYEQYF	TGTGCCAGCAGAGGGGACAGCTCCTACGAGCAGTACTTC
TRBD2	TRBV4-2	TRBJ2-7	.	CASSQETSGSYEQYF	TGTGCCAGCAGCCAAGAGACTAGCGGGAGCTACGAGCAGTACTTC
.	TRBV10-1	TRBJ2-7	.	CASSALVWTAEQYF	TGCGCCAGCAGTGCTTTGGTTTGGACGGCCGAGCAGTACTTC
.	TRBV9	TRBJ2-1	.	CASSVALEGYNEQFF	TGTGCCAGCAGCGTAGCTTTGGAGGGGTACAATGAGCAGTTCTTC
TRBD1	TRBV19	TRBJ2-7	.	CASSTAGTGGAEQYF	TGTGCCAGTAGTACCGCCGGGACAGGGGGAGCCGAGCAGTACTTC
.	TRBV27	TRBJ1-1	.	CASSTRTAVMNTEAFF	TGTGCCAGCAGTACACGGACAGCTGTAATGAACACTGAAGCTTTCTTT
TRBD1	TRBV4-3	TRBJ2-7	.	CASSQSGHETGGEQYF	TGCGCCAGCAGCCAATCGGGACACGAGACAGGGGGCGAGCAGTACTTC
.	TRBV9	TRBJ2-7	.	CASSPWGGGTYEQYF	TGTGCCAGCAGCCCCTGGGGCGGGGGCACCTACGAGCAGTACTTC
TRBD2	TRBV15	TRBJ2-1	.	CATKTVAGIYNEQFF	TGTGCCACCAAAACCGTAGCGGGAATCTACAATGAGCAGTTCTTC
.	TRBV7-9	TRBJ1-2	.	CASSLGALPNYGYTF	TGTGCCAGCAGCTTAGGAGCCCTCCCTAACTATGGCTACACCTTC
.	TRBV27	TRBJ2-1	.	CASSSIRSYNEQFF	TGTGCCAGCAGTTCTATCCGCTCCTACAATGAGCAGTTCTTC
TRBD1	TRBV2	TRBJ2-4	.	CASTLGTGRGIVKNIQYF	TGTGCCAGCACCCTCGGGACAGGGCGAGGGATTGTCAAAAACATTCAGTACTTC
TRBD2	TRBV4-2	TRBJ2-3	.	CASSQDPPSGRTTDTQYF	TGTGCCAGCAGCCAAGATCCTCCTAGCGGGAGAACGACAGATACGCAGTATTTT
.	TRBV4-3	TRBJ2-7	.	CASSQGTGTNYEQYF	TGCGCCAGCAGCCAAGGAACCGGGACAAACTACGAGCAGTACTTC
TRBD1	TRBV28	TRBJ2-7	.	CASSPPRTGRPKRLYEQYF	TGTGCCAGCAGTCCTCCACGGACAGGGAGGCCCAAACGACTTTACGAGCAGTACTTC
.	TRBV6-5	TRBJ2-7	once	CASSYSDYSLDEQYF	TGTGCCAGCAGTTACTCGGATTACTCCCTTGACGAGCAGTACTTC
TRBD1	TRBV9	TRBJ2-2	.	CASSVWGYIQGADTGELFF	TGTGCCAGCAGCGTATGGGGATATATACAGGGGGCTGACACCGGGGAGCTGTTTTTT
.	TRBV7-9	TRBJ2-7	.	CASSSSTREVPYEQYF	TGTGCCAGCAGCTCCTCGACGAGGGAGGTCCCCTACGAGCAGTACTTC
TRBD1	TRBV2	TRBJ1-5	.	CASKETGGNQPQHF	TGTGCCAGCAAGGAGACAGGGGGGAATCAGCCCCAGCATTTT
TRBD1	TRBV7-7	TRBJ2-1	.	CASSSRQGLSYNEQFF	TGTGCCAGCAGCTCTCGACAGGGGTTATCCTACAATGAGCAGTTCTTC
.	TRBV5-5	TRBJ1-3	.	CASSSQEHSGNTIYF	TGTGCCAGCAGCTCACAGGAACACTCTGGAAACACCATATATTTT
.	TRBV7-9	TRBJ1-4	.	CASTTPANEKLFF	TGTGCCAGCACGACCCCGGCTAATGAAAAACTGTTTTTT
.	TRBV10-3	TRBJ1-5	.	CAISAVGDNQPQHF	TGTGCCATCAGTGCAGTAGGGGACAATCAGCCCCAGCATTTT
.	TRBV27	TRBJ2-3	.	CASSLLPGERFTDTQYF	TGTGCCAGCAGTTTATTACCGGGAGAACGATTCACAGATACGCAGTATTTT
TRBD1	TRBV6-1	TRBJ1-3	once	CASSSPTGVGNTIYF	TGTGCCAGCAGTTCACCTACAGGGGTTGGAAACACCATATATTTT
TRBD2	TRBV6-1	TRBJ2-2	.	CASSAGLARNTGELFF	TGTGCCAGCAGTGCGGGACTAGCGCGTAACACCGGGGAGCTGTTTTTT
TRBD2	TRBV27	TRBJ2-1	once	CASSLLLAGGNYNEQFF	TGTGCCAGCAGTTTATTACTAGCGGGAGGGAACTACAATGAGCAGTTCTTC
.	TRBV7-9	TRBJ2-5	.	CASSQRDSQETQYF	TGTGCCAGCAGCCAGCGGGACAGCCAAGAGACCCAGTACTTC
TRBD2	TRBV29-1	TRBJ2-1	.	CSVIGTSGYNEQFF	TGCAGCGTTATTGGGACTAGCGGATACAATGAGCAGTTCTTC
.	TRBV19	TRBJ2-7	.	CASSPTSGRREQYF	TGTGCCAGTAGTCCTACTTCTGGGCGTCGGGAGCAGTACTTC
TRBD2	TRBV7-9	TRBJ2-7	.	CASSWGGGKGEQYF	TGTGCCAGCAGCTGGGGCGGGGGAAAGGGCGAGCAGTACTTC
.	TRBV27	TRBJ1-2	.	CASSLLGDTSSGYTF	TGTGCCAGCAGTTTATTAGGTGACACCTCGTCCGGCTACACCTTC
TRBD2	TRBV27	TRBJ2-3	once	CASSRLAGALSTDTQYF	TGTGCCAGCTCAAGACTAGCGGGAGCGCTGAGCACAGATACGCAGTATTTT
.	TRBV7-8	TRBJ2-7	.	CASSLGGLLYF	TGTGCCAGCAGCCTCGGTGGGCTATTATACTTC
.	TRBV7-8	TRBJ2-6	.	CASRRWGGQLSGANVLTF	TGTGCCAGCAGGCGTTGGGGGGGACAGCTCTCTGGGGCCAACGTCCTGACTTTC